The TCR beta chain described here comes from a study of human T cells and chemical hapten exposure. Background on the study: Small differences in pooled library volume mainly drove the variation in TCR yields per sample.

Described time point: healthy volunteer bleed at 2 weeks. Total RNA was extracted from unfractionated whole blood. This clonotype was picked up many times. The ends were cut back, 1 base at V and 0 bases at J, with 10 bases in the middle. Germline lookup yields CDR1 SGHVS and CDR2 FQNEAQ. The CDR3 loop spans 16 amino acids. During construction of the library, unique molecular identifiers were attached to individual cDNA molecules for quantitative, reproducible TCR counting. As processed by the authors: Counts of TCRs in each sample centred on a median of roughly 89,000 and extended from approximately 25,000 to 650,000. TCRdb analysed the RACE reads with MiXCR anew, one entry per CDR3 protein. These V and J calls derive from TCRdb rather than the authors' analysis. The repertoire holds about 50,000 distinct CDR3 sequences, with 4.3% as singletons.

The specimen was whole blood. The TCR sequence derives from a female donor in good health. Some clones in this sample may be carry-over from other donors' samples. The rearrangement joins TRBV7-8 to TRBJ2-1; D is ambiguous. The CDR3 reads CASSLVQLSSYNEQFF. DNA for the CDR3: TGTGCCAGCAGCTTAGTTCAGTTGAGCTCCTACAATGAGCAGTTCTTC.